The TCR beta chain described here comes from a study of cytomegalovirus exposure and HLA in healthy donors. Study details: Genotyping showed around 81% of over 350 donors falling in the Caucasian-associated ancestry cluster. Study findings and constraints: Cytomegalovirus association was listed for 164 TCR beta chains. TCR beta V segments were, for the most part, productive about 87% or about 30% of the time in an earlier analysis. In vitro confirmation showed three CMV-associated chains to be CMV antigen specific.

Germline-derived CDR1 and CDR2 are SGHRS and YFSETQ. V was pared by 4 bases and J by 4 bases, with 11 bases of the junction left unmatched. The CDR3 covers 17 residues. The PCR employed 60 Vbeta primers together with 13 Jbeta primers. The protocol was immunoSEQ multiplex PCR, while the TCRdb copy is restricted to in-frame clones and leaves out a portion. The repertoire holds about 36,000 clones, with about half as singletons. With regard to this clone: Its antigen is not known.

The sample comprised PBMCs. The chain links TRBV5-1 to TRBJ2-5, with 12 bases lining up with TRBD1. The TCR was taken from a woman in her 40s in good health and CMV-seropositive. This CDR3 reads CASSAGRGQGAIETQYF. In DNA form, the CDR3 reads TGCGCCAGCAGCGCAGGTCGGGGACAGGGGGCTATAGAGACCCAGTACTTC.